The 12 T cell receptor beta chains below were found in one sample sequenced in a study of CD8+CD57+ T cells in acquired aplastic anemia. Profiling of TCR beta VDJ combinations and CDR3 sequences used genomic DNA as template. TCRdb fed the reads into MiXCR, producing one record per CDR3 protein. The sample holds 200,000 to 250,000 distinct CDR3 sequences, around 45% seen once. Only patients with CD8+CD57+ cell expansion on flow cytometry were chosen for sequencing. Sample: sorted CD4+, CD8+, or CD8+CD57+ T cells (not recorded which) from PBMCs. The receptors originated from a human donor with aplastic anemia.

The chain uses TRBV10-3 and TRBJ2-7, with TRBD1 matching 8 bases. The germline V gene encodes CDR1 ENHRY and CDR2 SYGVKD. CDR3 length: 17 residues. V lost 4 bases and J lost 3; bases outside the gene matches: 14. The DNA for the CDR3 is TGTGCCATCAGTGGGCCGGGACAGGTCCGACGGGGCTACGAGCAGTACTTC. Translated, it gives CAISGPGQVRRGYEQYF.

The chain carries TRBV2 and TRBJ1-1; possible D gene TRBD1, 6 bases. Trimming removed 5 bases at V and 1 base at J, with 11 bases between. Germline assignment: CDR1 SNHLY and CDR2 FYNNEI. The CDR3 is 14 amino acids. Here the CDR3 reads CASSPGHWNTEAFF. The CDR3 DNA sequence: TGTGCCAGCAGTCCGGGACACTGGAACACTGAAGCTTTCTTT.

This clonotype was recorded once. The chain is built from TRBV29-1 and TRBJ2-7, with 9 bases that match TRBD1. Unmatched junction bases numbered 6, after V lost 7 bases and J lost 5 bases. Germline V lookup: CDR1 SQVTM, CDR2 ANQGSEA. CDR3 length: 12 amino acids. The chain's CDR3 is CSAGTGIDEQYF. Written as DNA, the CDR3 is TGCAGCGCCGGGACAGGGATTGACGAGCAGTACTTC.

Notes on this clonotype: A much more abundant neighbour one base away suggests this may be a read error. Because the CDR3 is missing its conserved closing phenylalanine or tryptophan, this is likely a read error. The chain couples TRBV4-2 to TRBJ2-7, with D perhaps matching TRBD2 (6 bases). Trimming cost V 5 bases and J 1 base, with 15 bases left between them. The CDR3 is 15 residues long. Germline lookup yields CDR1 LGHNA and CDR2 YNFKEQ. This chain's CDR3 is CASSLAASRSYEQYS. The CDR3, as DNA: TGTGCCAGCAGCTTAGCGGCTAGCCGTTCCTACGAGCAGTACTCC.

Only one count was recorded for this clonotype. Just one base apart from a much larger clone, this may be a read error. The chain has TRBV2 and TRBJ2-3; either TRBD1 or TRBD2 may fit D (6 bases each). CDR1 SNHLY and CDR2 FYNNEI come from the germline V gene. The CDR3 has 15 amino acids. For the CDR3, the DNA is TGTGCCGGCAGCTTAGAGGGGGGTGGCACAGATACGCAGTATTTT. Amino acid sequence: CAGSLEGGGTDTQYF.

A remark on this clonotype: The junction does not match germline at one end; this may be a read error. The rearrangement joins TRBV20-1 to TRBJ1-2; D is unresolved. Per germline, CDR1 DFQATT and CDR2 SNEGSKA (reference sequence). The CDR3 is made up of 12 amino acids. This chain's CDR3 is CSASTDYYGHTF. CDR3 DNA sequence: TGCAGTGCTAGTACGGACTACTATGGCCACACCTTC.

This chain uses TRBV10-3 with TRBJ2-7, with 9 bases aligning to TRBD1. V gave up 3 bases and J gave up 3 bases; unmatched junction bases: 3. Germline V gene sequence: CDR1 ENHRY, CDR2 SYGVKD. The CDR3 consists of 14 residues. The CDR3 coding sequence is TGTGCCATCAGTGACCAGACAGGGGGCTACGAGCAGTACTTC. Its protein product is CAISDQTGGYEQYF.

Remarks on this clonotype: This may arise from a read error, as a much more abundant clone is one base away. The rearrangement links TRBV9 to TRBJ1-1; D may be TRBD1 (5 bases). The ends were cut back, 1 base at V and 7 bases at J, with 8 bases in the middle. The CDR3 contains 12 residues. The germline CDR1 and CDR2 sequences are SGDLS and YYNGEE. The CDR3 reads CASSVYGGEAFF. DNA of the CDR3: TGTGCCAGCAGCGTATATGGGGGTGAAGCTTTCTTT. Full variable domain (missing parts from reference TRBV9 and TRBJ1-1): DSGVTQTPKHLITATGQRVTLRCSPRSGDLSVYWYQQSLDQGLQFLIQYYNGEERAKGNILERFSAQQFPDLHSELNLSSLELGDSALYFCASSVYGGEAFFGQGTRLTVV.

This clonotype was recorded at least ten times. This chain joins TRBV20-1 and TRBJ2-1, with 7 positions matching TRBD1. Germline V gene lookup returns CDR1 DFQATT and CDR2 SNEGSKA (reference sequence). CDR3 length: 15 residues. The ends lost 0 bases at V and 1 base at J; junction bases unmatched: 3. For the CDR3, the DNA is TGCAGTGCTAGAGAAAACAGGGGATCCTACAATGAGCAGTTCTTC. Protein product: CSARENRGSYNEQFF.

Remarks on this clonotype: A much more abundant neighbour one base away suggests this may be a read error. The rearrangement uses TRBV5-5 and TRBJ1-1; D ambiguous. Trimming took 2 bases from V and 1 from J, leaving 3 bases between them. Germline values: CDR1 SGHKS, CDR2 YYEKEE (reference sequence). This CDR3 region has 12 residues. The CDR3 sequence is CASSFSNTEAFF. The CDR3 bases are TGTGCCAGCAGCTTTTCGAACACTGAAGCTTTCTTT.

The chain carries TRBV12-3 or TRBV12-4 and TRBJ2-7, with 11 nucleotides matching TRBD2. V was pared by 3 bases and J by 2 bases, with 9 bases of the junction left unmatched. There are 17 residues in the CDR3. CDR3: CASSFTTGTSGTYEQYF. The CDR3 region has the DNA TGTGCCAGCAGTTTCACAACCGGGACTAGCGGAACCTACGAGCAGTACTTC.

There are many counts of this clonotype. The chain is built from TRBV7-9 and TRBJ2-1; D not certain. Germline V gene lookup returns CDR1 SEHNR and CDR2 FQNEAQ (reference sequence). Trimming pared 3 bases from V and 4 bases from J, leaving 16 bases between. The CDR3 totals 16 residues. CDR3 sequence: CASSFQPNKRYNEQFF. CDR3 sequence (DNA): TGTGCCAGCAGCTTTCAGCCCAACAAACGGTACAATGAGCAGTTCTTC. The full variable domain, rest sourced from reference TRBV7-9 and TRBJ2-1, is DTGVSQNPRHKITKRGQNVTFRCDPISEHNRLYWYRQTLGQGPEFLTYFQNEAQLEKSRLLSDRFSAERPKGSFSTLEIQRTEQGDSAMYLCASSFQPNKRYNEQFFGPGTRLTVL.